This T cell receptor beta chain was documented in a study of Graves' ophthalmopathy and Graves' hyperthyroidism (dated by TCRdb to the late 2010s). Study-level background: Peripheral blood was collected at initial diagnosis, before any treatment. TCR beta repertoire signatures were used to distinguish Graves' ophthalmopathy from Graves' hyperthyroidism and to predict progression to ophthalmopathy. In total, 135 blood samples were TCR-sequenced: 43 ophthalmopathy, about 75 hyperthyroidism and 17 hyperthyroidism-to-ophthalmopathy patients. To explore V-J signatures that separate ophthalmopathy from hyperthyroidism, a discovery set of approximately 100 patients was enrolled, consisting of 40 to 45 with ophthalmopathy and some 56 with stable hyperthyroidism. For independent validation, a separate cohort was made up of fewer than 20 hyperthyroidism patients plus 17 patients who later progressed from hyperthyroidism to ophthalmopathy. T-cell repertoires of thyroid tissue and blood were compared in 5 or 6 hyperthyroidism patients. Following sampling, methimazole starting at 30 mg daily was administered to hyperthyroidism patients, and high-dose intravenous methylprednisolone was administered to ophthalmopathy patients.

Spanning cysteine to phenylalanine, the CDR3 consists of 14 amino acids. The DNA shown is the 42-base CDR3, in frame from base 1. Relative to germline, V is 2 bases shorter and J is 0 bases shorter, with 7 bases between their ends. From a lookup of the germline V gene, CDR1 and CDR2 are ENHRY and SYGVKD. Ophthalmopathy patients had moderately to severely active disease, Clinical Activity Score of at least 3, NOSPECS grade of at least 4, and disease duration under 3 months. Patients with other autoimmune diseases, uncontrolled infections, pregnancy or lactation were excluded from the study. Clinical symptoms, serum thyroxine, TRAb, thyroid ultrasound and orbital computed tomography were used for diagnosis. PBMCs were isolated from 10 ml of fresh peripheral blood by Ficoll-Paque density gradient centrifugation. Total RNA was extracted using Trizol reagent, and RNA quality was checked on an Agilent 2100 Bioanalyzer.

This clonotype was counted only a few times. The clone's antigen remains unknown. Base qualities are missing; no much larger clone stands one base away. Findings and caveats that apply to the study as a whole: Most expanded thyroid clonotypes with a frequency above 0.001 also appeared in blood, which suggests that blood repertoires may reflect the immune response in the thyroid. In validation, the model predicted ophthalmopathy progression with less than 71% sensitivity and about 77% specificity; some 13 predicted patients were CT-confirmed with GO in a median of approximately six months. Sample size was not statistically predetermined, and group allocation was not concealed from the investigators. In cross-validation, the 13-signature model distinguished ophthalmopathy from stable hyperthyroidism with approximately 90% sensitivity and approximately 81% specificity, while in the test set the corresponding values were roughly 80% and 75%.

TCR beta CDR3 regions were amplified from RNA transcripts for repertoire sequencing. The first round of RT-PCR was done with HTBI primers and the Qiagen OneStep RT-PCR kit, and was followed by a second round of multiplex PCR, then size selection and purification. Libraries were sequenced paired-end with 100 bp reads on an Illumina HiSeq2000. In the authors' own workflow: Reads were processed with SOAPnuke, discarding reads with adapters, uncalled bases, mean Phred below 15, or no exact constant-primer or identifier match. High-quality paired reads were merged with COPE v1.2.5. Each unique nucleotide sequence was defined as a clonotype, and clonotypes were aligned to IMGT TRB V, D and J references with MiTCR v1.1. Only V-J combinations with frequency above 0.0001 were analysed, covering around 99% of repertoires. For each V-J combination, a TCR clonal expansion and chaos score was defined as the ratio of F50 clonal expansion to chaos observed in the TCRdist matrix. Features were reduced by Welch's t-statistics and random forest to over 10 V-J combinations, which fed a naive Bayes classifier. The similarity between thyroid and blood repertoires was quantified using the Morisita-Horn index. TCRdb's own reprocessing of the public reads used fastp at Q25 and MiXCR and kept productive beta chains. Every entry covers one CDR3 protein and lists the most common genes and DNA from its rows. The V and J calls shown here were made by TCRdb, not taken from the authors' results. This sample comprises some 240,000 distinct CDR3 sequences, approximately 42% of them detected only once. About half of the sample goes to the ten largest clones.

The sequence joins TRBV10-3 to TRBJ1-1; no confident D gene assignment can be made. Sequencing input: peripheral blood. The clonotype originates from an adult man with Graves' ophthalmopathy. The DNA reads TGTGCCATCAGTGAGAACGGTTTGAACACTGAAGCTTTCTTT. It encodes CAISENGLNTEAFF.